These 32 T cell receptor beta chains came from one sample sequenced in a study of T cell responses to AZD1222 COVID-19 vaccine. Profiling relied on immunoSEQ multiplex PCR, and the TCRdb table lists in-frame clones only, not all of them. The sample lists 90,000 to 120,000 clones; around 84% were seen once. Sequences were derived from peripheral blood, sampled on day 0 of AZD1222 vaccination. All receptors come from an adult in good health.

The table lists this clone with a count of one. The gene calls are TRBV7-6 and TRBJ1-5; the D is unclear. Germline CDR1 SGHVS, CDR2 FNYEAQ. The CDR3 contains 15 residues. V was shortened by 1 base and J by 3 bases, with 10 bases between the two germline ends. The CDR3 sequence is CASSLGQAPNQPQHF. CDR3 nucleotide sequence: TGTGCCAGCAGCTTAGGGCAGGCGCCCAATCAGCCCCAGCATTTT.

CDR3 coding DNA: TGTGCCAGCAGCCAAGGACAGGGGGTTTCTTCGGGCGAGCAGTACTTC. It yields the protein CASSQGQGVSSGEQYF. The chain uses TRBV5-4 and TRBJ2-7; 10 nucleotides match TRBD1. After removal of 4 bases from V and 6 bases from J, the junction contained 13 bases not matched to a gene. The CDR3 length is 16 residues. Germline loops: CDR1 SGHNT, CDR2 YYREEE (reference sequence). Looking up the rest from reference TRBV5-4 and TRBJ2-7 gives the full variable domain: ETGVTQSPTHLIKTRGQQVTLRCSSQSGHNTVSWYQQALGQGPQFIFQYYREEENGRGNFPPRFSGLQFPNYSSELNVNALELDDSALYLCASSQGQGVSSGEQYFGPGTRLTVT.

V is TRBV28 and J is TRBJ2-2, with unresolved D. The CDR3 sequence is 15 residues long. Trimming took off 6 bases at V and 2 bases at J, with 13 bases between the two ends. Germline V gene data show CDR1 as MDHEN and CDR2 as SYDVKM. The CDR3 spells CASRTRRLNTGELFF. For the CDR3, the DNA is TGTGCCAGCAGAACCCGGCGCCTCAACACCGGGGAGCTGTTTTTT.

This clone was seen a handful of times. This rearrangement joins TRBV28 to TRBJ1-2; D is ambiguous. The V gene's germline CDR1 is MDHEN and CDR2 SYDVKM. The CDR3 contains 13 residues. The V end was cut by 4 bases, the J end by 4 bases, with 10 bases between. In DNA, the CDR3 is TGTGCCAGCAGTTCTGACACGCTCTATGGCTACACCTTC. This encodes CASSSDTLYGYTF.

CDR3 region: CASSLGGWDTEAFF. The CDR3, as DNA: TGTGCCAGCAGCCTAGGGGGATGGGACACTGAAGCTTTCTTT. The chain combines TRBV3-1 (or the pseudogene TRBV3-2) with TRBJ1-1, with D possibly matching TRBD1 (6 bases). CDR1 and CDR2 from the germline V gene are LGHDT and YNNKEL (reference sequence). V lost 4 bases to trimming and J lost 3 bases, with 12 bases between them. This CDR3 contains 14 residues.

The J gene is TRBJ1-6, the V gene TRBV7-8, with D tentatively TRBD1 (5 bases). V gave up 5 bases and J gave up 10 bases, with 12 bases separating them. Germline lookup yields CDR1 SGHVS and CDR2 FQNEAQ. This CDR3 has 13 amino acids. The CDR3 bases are TGTGCCAGCAGCGCGCAGGGTGGCTCACCCCTCCACTTT. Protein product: CASSAQGGSPLHF.

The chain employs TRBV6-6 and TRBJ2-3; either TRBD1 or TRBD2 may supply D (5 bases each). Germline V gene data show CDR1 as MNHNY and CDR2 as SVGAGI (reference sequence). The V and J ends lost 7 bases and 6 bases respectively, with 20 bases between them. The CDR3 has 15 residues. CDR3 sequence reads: CASNLSGGGFDTQYF. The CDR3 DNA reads TGTGCCAGCAACCTATCGGGTGGGGGTTTTGATACGCAGTATTTT.

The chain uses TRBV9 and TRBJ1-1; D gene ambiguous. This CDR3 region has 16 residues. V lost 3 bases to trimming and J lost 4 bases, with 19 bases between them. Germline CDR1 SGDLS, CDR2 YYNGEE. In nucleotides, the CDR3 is TGTGCCAGCAGCGAGGGCCTTCTGGGGTTTTCCACTGAAGCTTTCTTT. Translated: CASSEGLLGFSTEAFF.

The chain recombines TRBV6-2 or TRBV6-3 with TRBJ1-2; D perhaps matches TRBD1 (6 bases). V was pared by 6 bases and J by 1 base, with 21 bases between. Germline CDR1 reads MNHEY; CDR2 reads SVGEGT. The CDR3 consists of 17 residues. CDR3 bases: TGTGCCAGCAGCCCCACCCGGGACACTGGATTTAACTATGGCTACACCTTC. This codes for CASSPTRDTGFNYGYTF.

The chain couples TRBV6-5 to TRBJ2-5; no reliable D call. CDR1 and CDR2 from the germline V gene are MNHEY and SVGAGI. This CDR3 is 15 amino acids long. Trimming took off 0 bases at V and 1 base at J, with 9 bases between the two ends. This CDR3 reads CASSYSIGSQETQYF. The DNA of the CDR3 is TGTGCCAGCAGTTACTCAATTGGAAGCCAAGAGACCCAGTACTTC.

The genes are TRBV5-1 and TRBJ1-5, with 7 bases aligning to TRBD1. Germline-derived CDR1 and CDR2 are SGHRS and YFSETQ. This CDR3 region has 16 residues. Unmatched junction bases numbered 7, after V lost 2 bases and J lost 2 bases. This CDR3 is CASSLDPDRGNQPQHF. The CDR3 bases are TGCGCCAGCAGCTTAGATCCCGACAGGGGCAATCAGCCCCAGCATTTT.

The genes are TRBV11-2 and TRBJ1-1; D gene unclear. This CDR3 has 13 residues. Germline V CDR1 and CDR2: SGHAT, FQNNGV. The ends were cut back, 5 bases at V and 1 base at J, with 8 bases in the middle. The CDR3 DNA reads TGTGCCAGCAGCACGGAATGGAACACTGAAGCTTTCTTT. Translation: CASSTEWNTEAFF.

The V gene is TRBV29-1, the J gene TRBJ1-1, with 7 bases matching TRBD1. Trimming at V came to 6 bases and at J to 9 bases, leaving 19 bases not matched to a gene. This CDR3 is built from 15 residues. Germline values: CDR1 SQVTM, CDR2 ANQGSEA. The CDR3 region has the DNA TGCAGCGTACCCGGACAGGCCCCAGGTTTTTCTAAAGCTTTCTTT. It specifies CSVPGQAPGFSKAFF.

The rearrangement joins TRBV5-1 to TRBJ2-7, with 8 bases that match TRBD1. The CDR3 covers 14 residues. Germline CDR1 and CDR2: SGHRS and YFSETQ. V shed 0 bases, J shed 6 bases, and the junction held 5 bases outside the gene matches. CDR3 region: CASSLVAGGPEQYF. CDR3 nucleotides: TGCGCCAGCAGCTTGGTGGCAGGGGGCCCCGAGCAGTACTTC.

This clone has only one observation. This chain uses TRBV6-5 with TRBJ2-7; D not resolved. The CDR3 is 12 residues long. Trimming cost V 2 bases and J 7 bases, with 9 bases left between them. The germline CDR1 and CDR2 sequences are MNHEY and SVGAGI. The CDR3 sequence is CASSYRHGEQYF. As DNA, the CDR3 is TGTGCCAGCAGTTACAGGCACGGGGAGCAGTACTTC.

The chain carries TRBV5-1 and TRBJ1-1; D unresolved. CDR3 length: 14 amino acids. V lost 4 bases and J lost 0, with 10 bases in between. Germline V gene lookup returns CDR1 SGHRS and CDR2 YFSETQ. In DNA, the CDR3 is TGCGCCAGCAGCCCCCAAGCCGTGAACACTGAAGCTTTCTTT. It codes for CASSPQAVNTEAFF.

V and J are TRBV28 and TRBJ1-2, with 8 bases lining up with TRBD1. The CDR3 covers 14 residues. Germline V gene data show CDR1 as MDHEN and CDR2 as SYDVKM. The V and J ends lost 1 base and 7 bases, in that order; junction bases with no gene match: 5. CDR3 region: CASSLSGGKVGYTF. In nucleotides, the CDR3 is TGTGCCAGCAGTTTATCAGGGGGCAAGGTTGGCTACACCTTC.

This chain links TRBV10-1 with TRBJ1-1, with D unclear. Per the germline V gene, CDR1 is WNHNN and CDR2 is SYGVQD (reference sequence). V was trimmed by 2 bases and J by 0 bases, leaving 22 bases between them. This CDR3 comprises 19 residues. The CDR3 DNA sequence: TGCGCCAGCAGTGAGACTTCCCCCCTCTTAAACCTCTTGAACACTGAAGCTTTCTTT. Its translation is CASSETSPLLNLLNTEAFF.

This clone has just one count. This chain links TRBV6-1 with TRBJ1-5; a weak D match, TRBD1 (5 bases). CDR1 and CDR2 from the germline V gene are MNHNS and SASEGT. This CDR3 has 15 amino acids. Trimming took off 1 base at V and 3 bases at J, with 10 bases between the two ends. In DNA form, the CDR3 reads TGTGCCAGCAGTGAAGTTGGGGGGGTCAATCAGCCCCAGCATTTT. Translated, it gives CASSEVGGVNQPQHF.

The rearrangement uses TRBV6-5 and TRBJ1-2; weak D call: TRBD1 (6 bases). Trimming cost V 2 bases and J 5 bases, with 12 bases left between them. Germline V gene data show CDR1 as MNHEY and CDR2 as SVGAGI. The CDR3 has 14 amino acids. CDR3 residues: CASSYPGRGYGYTF. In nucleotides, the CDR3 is TGTGCCAGCAGTTACCCTGGCAGGGGATATGGCTACACCTTC.

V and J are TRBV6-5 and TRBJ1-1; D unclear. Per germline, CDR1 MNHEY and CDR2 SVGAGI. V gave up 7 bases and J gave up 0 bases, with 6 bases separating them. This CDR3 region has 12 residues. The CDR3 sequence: CASTAVNTEAFF. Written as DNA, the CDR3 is TGTGCCAGCACTGCCGTGAACACTGAAGCTTTCTTT.

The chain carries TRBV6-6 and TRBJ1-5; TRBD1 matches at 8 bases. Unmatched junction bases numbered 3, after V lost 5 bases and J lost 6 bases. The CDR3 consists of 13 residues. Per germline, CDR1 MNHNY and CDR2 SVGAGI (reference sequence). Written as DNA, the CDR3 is TGTGCCAGCAGTACCCAGGGGGCTCAGCCCCAGCATTTT. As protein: CASSTQGAQPQHF.

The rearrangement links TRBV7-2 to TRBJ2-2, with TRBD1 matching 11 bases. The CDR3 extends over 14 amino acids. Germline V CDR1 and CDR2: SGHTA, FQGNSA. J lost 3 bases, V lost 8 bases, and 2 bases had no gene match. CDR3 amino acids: CASGTGGDTGELFF. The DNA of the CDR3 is TGTGCCAGCGGGACAGGGGGTGACACCGGGGAGCTGTTTTTT.

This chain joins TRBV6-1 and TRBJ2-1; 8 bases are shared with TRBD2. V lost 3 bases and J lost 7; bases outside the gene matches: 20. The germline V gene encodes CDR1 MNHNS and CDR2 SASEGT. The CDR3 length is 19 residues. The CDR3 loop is CASSDLLQVGGAEENEQFF. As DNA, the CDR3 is TGTGCCAGCAGTGATTTACTACAGGTCGGGGGGGCCGAGGAGAATGAGCAGTTCTTC.

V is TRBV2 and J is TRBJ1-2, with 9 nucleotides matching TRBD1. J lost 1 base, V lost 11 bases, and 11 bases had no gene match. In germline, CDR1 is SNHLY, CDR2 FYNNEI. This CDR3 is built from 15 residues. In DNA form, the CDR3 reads TGTGCCCGCGGGGGGGGGACAGGGTATAACTATGGCTACACCTTC. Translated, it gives CARGGGTGYNYGYTF.

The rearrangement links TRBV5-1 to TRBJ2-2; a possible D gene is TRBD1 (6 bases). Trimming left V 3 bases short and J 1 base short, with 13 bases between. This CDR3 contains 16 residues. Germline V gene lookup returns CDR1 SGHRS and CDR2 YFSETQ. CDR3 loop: CASSSRQGRNTGELFF. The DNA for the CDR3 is TGCGCCAGCAGCTCCCGCCAGGGGAGGAACACCGGGGAGCTGTTTTTT.

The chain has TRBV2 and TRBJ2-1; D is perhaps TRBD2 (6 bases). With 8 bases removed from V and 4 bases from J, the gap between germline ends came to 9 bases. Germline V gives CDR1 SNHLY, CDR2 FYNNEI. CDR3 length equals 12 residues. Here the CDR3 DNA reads TGTGCCAGCTGGGACTCGTACAATGAGCAGTTCTTC. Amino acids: CASWDSYNEQFF.

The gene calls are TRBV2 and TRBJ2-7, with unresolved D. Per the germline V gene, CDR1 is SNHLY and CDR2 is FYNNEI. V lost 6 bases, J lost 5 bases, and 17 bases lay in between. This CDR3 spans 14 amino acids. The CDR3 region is CASSTSRIIHEQYF. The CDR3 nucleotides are TGTGCCAGCAGCACCTCTAGGATAATCCACGAGCAGTACTTC.

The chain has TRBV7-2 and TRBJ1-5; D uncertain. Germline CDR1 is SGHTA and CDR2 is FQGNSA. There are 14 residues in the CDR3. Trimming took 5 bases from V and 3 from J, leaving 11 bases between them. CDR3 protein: CASSPGRINQPQHF. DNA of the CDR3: TGTGCCAGCAGCCCCGGCCGAATCAATCAGCCCCAGCATTTT.

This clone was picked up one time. CDR3 in amino acids: CASSDEGGRVKDNEQFF. CDR3 nucleotides: TGTGCCAGCAGTGATGAGGGGGGCAGGGTGAAGGACAATGAGCAGTTCTTC. The chain is built from TRBV6-1 and TRBJ2-1; the D call may be TRBD1 or TRBD2 (6 bases each). V dropped 3 bases and J dropped 5 bases, with 20 bases sitting between them. Germline CDR1 is MNHNS and CDR2 is SASEGT. CDR3 length: 17 residues.

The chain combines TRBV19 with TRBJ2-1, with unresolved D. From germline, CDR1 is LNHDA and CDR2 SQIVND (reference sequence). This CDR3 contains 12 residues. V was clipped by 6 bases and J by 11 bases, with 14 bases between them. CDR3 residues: CASSPESSQQFF. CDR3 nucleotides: TGTGCCAGTAGCCCAGAGAGTAGCCAGCAGTTCTTC.

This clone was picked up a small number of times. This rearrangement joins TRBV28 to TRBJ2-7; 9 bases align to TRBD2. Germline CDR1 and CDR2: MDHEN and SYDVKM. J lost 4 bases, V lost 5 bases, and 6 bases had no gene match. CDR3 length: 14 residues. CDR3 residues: CASSHLAGRYEQYF. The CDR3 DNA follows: TGTGCCAGCAGTCACCTAGCGGGGAGGTACGAGCAGTACTTC.